Following are 14 T cell receptor beta chains from one sample sequenced in a study of blood T cells in healthy people across ages. With a J-beta primer mix and a sample-barcoded 5' primer, a second PCR ran about 6 to 11 cycles. From the 5' RACE reads, TCRdb called clonotypes with MiXCR, one entry per CDR3 protein. The sample records around 520,000 distinct CDR3 sequences, 25% to 35% being singletons. These data also formed part of another study, on T cells of mothers and their children.

Sequencing used blood. The origin of the receptors is a boy aged 2-15 years in good health.

This clonotype showed up just a few times. The genes are TRBV9 and TRBJ2-3, with 10 positions matching TRBD2. Germline lookup yields CDR1 SGDLS and CDR2 YYNGEE. There are 15 residues in the CDR3. V dropped 4 bases and J dropped 6; count of bases not matched to a gene: 8. As DNA, the CDR3 is TGTGCCAGCAGCCAGACAGCGGGAGGGCCGGATACGCAGTATTTT. This gives the protein CASSQTAGGPDTQYF. The full variable domain, rest sourced from reference TRBV9 and TRBJ2-3, is DSGVTQTPKHLITATGQRVTLRCSPRSGDLSVYWYQQSLDQGLQFLIQYYNGEERAKGNILERFSAQQFPDLHSELNLSSLELGDSALYFCASSQTAGGPDTQYFGPGTRLTVL.

This clonotype appeared many times. This chain connects TRBV29-1 to TRBJ2-5; perhaps TRBD1 as D (6 bases). This CDR3 comprises 12 residues. The ends were cut back, 4 bases at V and 2 bases at J, with 8 bases in the middle. Germline-derived CDR1 and CDR2 are SQVTM and ANQGSEA. CDR3 amino acids: CSVGTGQETQYF. CDR3 DNA: TGCAGCGTTGGTACAGGGCAAGAGACCCAGTACTTC.

This clonotype has just a few counts. The chain links TRBV13 to TRBJ2-1, with 8 bases that match TRBD2. V shed 5 bases, J shed 4 bases, and the junction held 7 bases outside the gene matches. Germline CDR1 and CDR2: PRHDT and FYEKMQ (reference sequence). This CDR3 spans 15 amino acids. CDR3 region: CASSPFGGGYNEQFF. In DNA form, the CDR3 reads TGTGCCAGCAGCCCGTTTGGCGGGGGGTACAATGAGCAGTTCTTC.

Worth noting for this clonotype: The germline gene is not matched at one end of the junction; a read error may be the cause. CDR3 residues: CSAKQAPGNSPLDF. The CDR3 nucleotides are TGCAGTGCTAAACAGGCCCCTGGCAATTCACCCCTCGACTTT. The V gene is TRBV20-1, the J gene TRBJ1-6, with D perhaps matching TRBD1 (5 bases). Per the germline V gene, CDR1 is DFQATT and CDR2 is SNEGSKA (reference sequence). CDR3 length: 14 amino acids.

The rearrangement joins TRBV27 to TRBJ2-1, with 8 bases identical to TRBD2. This CDR3 is built from 15 residues. Germline loops: CDR1 MNHEY, CDR2 SMNVEV (reference sequence). V lost 4 bases to trimming and J lost 2 bases; unmatched junction nucleotides: 4. The CDR3 DNA follows: TGTGCCAGCAGTTCCTCGGGACTAGCCTACAATGAGCAGTTCTTC. Encoded protein: CASSSSGLAYNEQFF.

V and J are TRBV7-9 and TRBJ2-2; 8 bases are shared with TRBD2. The CDR3 is 16 amino acids. The V segment lost 5 bases and the J segment 6 bases; nucleotides outside the gene matches: 11. In germline, CDR1 is SEHNR, CDR2 FQNEAQ (reference sequence). CDR3 sequence: CASSLGLAVIPGELFF. CDR3 nucleotides: TGTGCCAGCAGCCTTGGACTAGCAGTAATCCCCGGGGAGCTGTTTTTT.

This clonotype was observed a handful of times. V usage is TRBV19 and J usage is TRBJ2-3; 12 bases fit TRBD2. With 6 bases clipped from V and 4 bases from J, the junction kept 5 bases outside the gene matches. Germline V gene lookup returns CDR1 LNHDA and CDR2 SQIVND (reference sequence). This CDR3 is built from 15 residues. The CDR3 region has the DNA TGTGCCAGTAGACTGACTAGCGGGAGAGCAGATACGCAGTATTTT. Amino acids: CASRLTSGRADTQYF.

This clonotype was picked up a small number of times. This chain joins TRBV28 and TRBJ2-7; 10 nucleotides match TRBD1. Germline V gene lookup returns CDR1 MDHEN and CDR2 SYDVKM. J lost 3 bases, V lost 6 bases, and 8 bases had no gene match. The length of the CDR3 is 15 residues. The CDR3 here is CASRHGTGEIYEQYF. For the CDR3, the DNA is TGTGCCAGCAGACATGGGACAGGGGAGATCTACGAGCAGTACTTC.

DNA of the CDR3: TGTGCCAGCAGCTTGCGTAGCGGGAGTGGCACCGGGGAGCTGTTTTTT. Its translation: CASSLRSGSGTGELFF. The chain carries TRBV5-8 and TRBJ2-2, with TRBD2 matching over 9 bases. CDR3 length: 16 residues. The J segment lost 4 bases and the V segment lost 1 base, leaving 5 bases of the junction unmatched. CDR1 and CDR2 from the germline V gene are SGHTS and YDEGEE.

This clonotype was observed a few times. The V gene is TRBV6-1, the J gene TRBJ1-2; a possible D gene is TRBD1 (6 bases). The V gene lost 11 bases and the J gene lost 3 bases, with 19 bases spanning the gap. Germline V gives CDR1 MNHNS, CDR2 SASEGT. The CDR3 is made up of 14 amino acids. CDR3 protein: CALREDRLYYGYTF. CDR3 nucleotides: TGTGCCCTTAGGGAAGACAGGCTGTACTATGGCTACACCTTC.

The rearrangement links TRBV27 to TRBJ1-2, with D uncertain. The ends were cut back, 6 bases at V and 8 bases at J, with 16 bases in the middle. CDR3 length: 13 residues. Per the germline V gene, CDR1 is MNHEY and CDR2 is SMNVEV (reference sequence). In DNA, the CDR3 is TGTGCCAGCAGCCCCTCCCGGAGAGCGGGCTACACCTTC. Protein: CASSPSRRAGYTF.

The chain couples TRBV3-1 to TRBJ2-1, with D perhaps TRBD1 (5 bases). The DNA end favors TRBJ2-5, so the J call may be wrong. The CDR3 is made up of 14 amino acids. The germline gives CDR1 LGHDT, CDR2 YNNKEL (reference sequence). As DNA, the CDR3 is TGTGCCAGCAGCCAATTCGGGCAGGGCGAGACCCAGTACTTC. Its translation: CASSQFGQGETQYF.

This clonotype showed up just a few times. This chain connects TRBV7-9 to TRBJ2-7; D gene uncertain. The CDR3 has 12 amino acids. CDR1 is SEHNR and CDR2 is FQNEAQ in the germline V gene (reference sequence). V was cut by 4 bases and J by 2 bases, with 6 bases left in between. The CDR3: CASSSDPYEQYF. The CDR3 bases are TGTGCCAGCAGCTCAGACCCCTACGAGCAGTACTTC.

This clonotype was detected a few times. This chain connects TRBV4-1 to TRBJ1-4, with D uncertain. Germline V gene sequence: CDR1 MGHRA, CDR2 YSYEKL. The CDR3 is 14 amino acids. The ends were cut back, 3 bases at V and 16 bases at J, with 21 bases in the middle. The CDR3 nucleotides read TGCGCCAGCAGCCAGCGCATCGGCTCGGGGATTCCGTTTTTT. As protein: CASSQRIGSGIPFF.